This TCR beta chain was identified during a study of T cells in Graves' hyperthyroidism and ophthalmopathy (dated by TCRdb to the late 2010s). A note on the overall study: Peripheral blood was collected at initial diagnosis, before any treatment. To identify distinguishing TCR V-J signatures, a discovery cohort of around 100 patients was used, comprising roughly 45 with Graves' ophthalmopathy and 57 with stable Graves' hyperthyroidism. An independent validation cohort of 18 to 20 hyperthyroidism patients and 17 patients who later progressed to ophthalmopathy tested prospective prediction of ophthalmopathy. For training and testing, the 100 patients in the discovery cohort were randomly divided in a 7:3 ratio. In addition, the study compared T-cell repertoires in thyroid tissue and in blood from five to seven Graves' hyperthyroidism patients. After blood sampling, hyperthyroidism patients were treated with methimazole at a starting dose of 30 mg daily, and ophthalmopathy patients were treated with high-dose intravenous methylprednisolone. According to the paper, TCR Vbeta CDR3 sequencing was carried out on about 140 peripheral blood samples, which came from under 50 ophthalmopathy, fewer than 80 hyperthyroidism and approximately 17 progressor patients. Broader findings and caveats from the paper: During validation, the model predicted progression to ophthalmopathy a median of around 7 months ahead of onset, with around 71% sensitivity and 72% to 85% specificity. A 13 V-J signature model separated ophthalmopathy from stable hyperthyroidism, with over 85% sensitivity and roughly 81% specificity in cross-validation and 80%/75% in testing. Most expanded thyroid clonotypes (frequency above 0.001) were also detected in blood, a finding suggesting that blood repertoires may reflect thyroid immune responses. No statistical method was used to fix the sample size in advance, and group allocation was not hidden from the investigators.

Ophthalmopathy patients had moderately to severely active disease, with a Clinical Activity Score of 3 or more, a NOSPECS grade of 4 or more, and a disease duration of less than 3 months. The study excluded patients with uncontrolled infections, other autoimmune diseases, pregnancy or lactation. Diagnoses relied on clinical symptoms, serum thyroxine and TRAb, thyroid ultrasound and orbital computed tomography. PBMCs were isolated from about 10 ml of fresh peripheral blood by Ficoll-Paque density gradient centrifugation. Total RNA was extracted with Trizol reagent, and quality was checked on an Agilent 2100 Bioanalyzer. The TCR beta CDR3 regions were amplified from the RNA transcripts. The TCR CDR3 was subjected to a first round of RT-PCR using the HTBI primer set and the Qiagen OneStep RT-PCR kit. Libraries were constructed in a second round of multiplex PCR, after which size selection and purification were performed. Paired-end sequencing of the libraries was performed with 100 bp reads on an Illumina HiSeq2000. Per the original workflow: SOAPnuke was used to process the raw data, removing reads that contained adapters or uncalled bases, had a mean Phred below 15, or lacked an exact match to the constant primer or identifier. COPE v1.2.5 was used to merge the high-quality paired reads, and each unique nucleotide sequence was defined as a clonotype. MiTCR v1.1 was used to align clonotypes to the IMGT TRBV, TRBD and TRBJ reference segments. The analysis included only V-J combinations with a frequency above 0.0001, which together covered around 99% of the repertoires. A TCS score was defined as the ratio of F50 (clonal expansion) to E x V (chaos), with BLOSUM62-based TCRdist applied between CDR3 peptides within each V-J. Welch's t-statistics and random forest reduced 514 V-J features to under 15, which were used in a naive Bayes classifier (R e1071). Clones were called with MiXCR by TCRdb after fastp trimmed the public reads at Q25, and only in-frame beta chains were retained. For every CDR3 protein sequence, its rows merge into one entry that carries the most common genes and DNA. It is TCRdb's table, rather than the study itself, that gives the V and J calls and clone size. The sample table holds 600,000 or so distinct CDR3 sequences, of which around 15% were seen once. The ten largest clones take up around 12% of the sample.

There are many counts of this clonotype. No cognate antigen has been identified for it. Compared with germline, one end of the junction differs, possibly owing to a read error. The origin of this receptor is a woman in her forties or fifties with Graves' ophthalmopathy. Sample: blood.

The DNA sequence is TGTGCCAGCAGTTTCTCTACGAACACTGAAGCTTTCTTT. This translates into CASSFSTNTEAFF. The chain was built from TRBV5-1 and TRBJ1-1, with the D gene not confidently named. The CDR3 goes from the cysteine to the phenylalanine over 13 residues. The CDR3 DNA has 39 bases and is translated from base 1. From a lookup of the germline V gene, CDR1 and CDR2 are SGHRS and YFSETQ.